This T cell receptor beta chain was captured in a study of radiation and T cells in renal cell carcinoma. Clones were sequenced by immunoSEQ multiplex PCR, and TCRdb holds only the in-frame ones, with some missing. Here the sample spans 100,000 or so clones, 86% being singletons. For this clone: The antigen is undetermined. The sample carries other DNA sequences with the same CDR3.

Broader study findings: No pretreatment tumor biopsies were available for baseline clonotypes. In blood, top tumor clones expanded by 2 weeks, shrinking by 4.

The time point denotes: baseline pretreatment blood. Sample treatment: 15 Gy SBRT to primary tumor, nephrectomy 4 weeks later. The CDR3 spans 13 residues. Trimming at V came to 8 bases and at J to 5 bases, leaving 2 bases not matched to a gene. Germline lookup yields CDR1 MNHNS and CDR2 SASEGT. Source: blood, taken from a patient whose treatment included radiotherapy and nephrectomy. V is TRBV6-1 and J is TRBJ1-5; TRBD1 matches 11 bases. The receptor's source is a man in his fifties with renal cell carcinoma. The CDR3 protein is CASRDRGDQPQHF. The DNA for the CDR3 is TGTGCCAGCCGGGACAGGGGGGATCAGCCCCAGCATTTT.